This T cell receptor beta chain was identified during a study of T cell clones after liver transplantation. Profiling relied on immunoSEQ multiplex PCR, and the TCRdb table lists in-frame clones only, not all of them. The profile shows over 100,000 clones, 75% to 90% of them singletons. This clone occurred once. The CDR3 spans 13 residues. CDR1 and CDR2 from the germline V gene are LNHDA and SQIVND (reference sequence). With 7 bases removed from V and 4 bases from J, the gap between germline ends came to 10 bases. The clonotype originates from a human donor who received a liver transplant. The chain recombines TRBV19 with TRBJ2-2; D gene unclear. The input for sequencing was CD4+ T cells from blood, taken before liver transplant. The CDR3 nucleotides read TGTGCCAGTATCAAGGAGTTCACCGGGGAGCTGTTTTTT. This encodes CASIKEFTGELFF.